Below, 11 T cell receptor beta chains from the same sample are listed, as sequenced in a study of T cells in Graves' hyperthyroidism and ophthalmopathy. Amplification of TCR beta CDR3 regions was performed using RNA transcripts as template. Using the HTBI primer set, a first-round RT-PCR was run on the TCR CDR3. MiXCR was run by TCRdb on the multiplex PCR reads, yielding one entry per CDR3 protein. The table has around 620,000 distinct CDR3 sequences, under 20% seen once. The source material was blood. The origin of the receptors is a woman in her twenties or thirties with Graves' hyperthyroidism.

This clonotype showed up just a few times. The gene calls are TRBV15 and TRBJ1-1, with unresolved D. Germline V CDR1 and CDR2: LNHNV, YYDKDF (reference sequence). The CDR3 totals 12 residues. Trimming shortened V by 8 bases and J by 4 bases, and 11 bases separated the two germline ends. CDR3 bases: TGTGCCACCTCAGGACCGGGCACTGAAGCTTTCTTT. It encodes CATSGPGTEAFF.

This clonotype occurred many times. The rearrangement uses TRBV3-1 and TRBJ2-1; D uncertain. V lost 3 bases, J lost 8 bases, and 8 bases lay in between. CDR3 size: 12 residues. CDR1 is LGHDT and CDR2 is YNNKEL in the germline V gene (reference sequence). DNA for the CDR3: TGTGCCAGCAGCCAGGTCAACGATGAGCAGTTCTTC. It codes for CASSQVNDEQFF.

At least ten counts were recorded for this clonotype. The CDR3 DNA reads as TGTGCCAGCATCCCCTTTAGCGGGAGCTCCTACAATGAGCAGTTCTTC. Its protein product is CASIPFSGSSYNEQFF. The rearrangement uses TRBV6-1 and TRBJ2-1; 9 positions agree with TRBD2. V lost 7 bases and J lost 0; bases outside the gene matches: 7. Germline V gene lookup returns CDR1 MNHNS and CDR2 SASEGT. The CDR3 is 16 amino acids.

This clonotype was detected many times. V and J are TRBV18 and TRBJ2-3; D is ambiguous. Trimming left V 5 bases short and J 1 base short, with 10 bases between. Looked up from germline, CDR1 is KGHSH and CDR2 is LQKENI. The CDR3 totals 14 residues. The CDR3 protein is CASSSGSRTDTQYF. DNA for the CDR3: TGTGCCAGCTCATCCGGGTCTCGCACAGATACGCAGTATTTT.

This clonotype was recorded many times. The J gene is TRBJ2-7, the V gene TRBV14; D tentatively fits TRBD1 or TRBD2 (6 bases each). V lost 2 bases and J lost 6, with 11 bases in between. Germline lookup yields CDR1 SGHDN and CDR2 FVKESK. The CDR3 loop spans 13 amino acids. CDR3 in DNA: TGTGCCAGCAGCCAACCAGGGGAGGTCGAGCAGTACTTC. This encodes CASSQPGEVEQYF.

This clonotype was seen a few times. The chain combines TRBV29-1 with TRBJ2-1, with TRBD1 identical over 8 bases. V gave up 7 bases and J gave up 8 bases; unmatched junction bases: 7. The CDR3 contains 12 residues. CDR1 is SQVTM and CDR2 is ANQGSEA in the germline V gene. In DNA form, the CDR3 reads TGCAGCGGGACTGACAGGGGACATGAGCAGTTCTTC. Its protein product is CSGTDRGHEQFF.

This clonotype was seen repeatedly, ten times or more. J is TRBJ2-7 and V is TRBV2; D is ambiguous. The CDR3 is 12 amino acids. V was clipped by 6 bases and J by 1 base, with 7 bases between them. CDR1 SNHLY and CDR2 FYNNEI come from the germline V gene. CDR3 residues: CASRPVSYEQYF. The CDR3 nucleotides read TGTGCCAGCAGACCAGTGTCCTACGAGCAGTACTTC.

This clonotype was detected ten times or more. This CDR3 reads CASSPQGEGELFF. The CDR3 bases are TGTGCCAGCAGTCCACAGGGAGAAGGGGAGCTGTTTTTT. The chain employs TRBV2 and TRBJ2-2, with D tentatively TRBD1 (6 bases). Per the germline V gene, CDR1 is SNHLY and CDR2 is FYNNEI. V shed 5 bases and J shed 8 bases, with 12 bases lying between them. The CDR3 totals 13 residues.

This clonotype was observed at least ten times. The chain joins TRBV28 to TRBJ2-3; D is ambiguous. The CDR3 totals 14 residues. Deletions cut 6 bases from V and 1 base from J, with 11 bases between. Germline CDR1 is MDHEN and CDR2 is SYDVKM. CDR3 DNA sequence: TGTGCCAGCAGACGGGCTCCCCGCACAGATACGCAGTATTTT. This encodes CASRRAPRTDTQYF.

In its sample, this clonotype was seen many times. The chain is built from TRBV28 and TRBJ2-1, with D perhaps given as TRBD1 or TRBD2 (5 bases each). Germline V gene lookup returns CDR1 MDHEN and CDR2 SYDVKM. The CDR3 is 14 residues long. V was cut by 3 bases and J by 2 bases, with 8 bases left in between. The CDR3 protein is CASSFRGPYNEQFF. CDR3 bases: TGTGCCAGCAGTTTTAGGGGACCCTACAATGAGCAGTTCTTC.

This clonotype showed up many times. The chain combines TRBV12-3 or TRBV12-4 with TRBJ2-3, with unresolved D. The length of the CDR3 is 15 residues. Between the trimmed V and J ends, which lost 6 bases and 2 bases, there was a span of 15 bases. CDR3 DNA: TGTGCCAGCAGGCGACTCAGTTACCACACAGATACGCAGTATTTT. It codes for CASRRLSYHTDTQYF.